These 17 T cell receptor beta chains came from one sample sequenced in a study of blood T cell repertoires in COVID-19. The data were produced by immunoSEQ multiplex PCR, yet TCRdb's version contains in-frame clones alone and is incomplete. The sample includes 250,000 or so clones, approximately 90% of them seen just once. What was sequenced was PBMCs or T cells enriched from blood (not recorded which). These receptors were obtained from a woman aged 30 to 39 with acute COVID-19.

The J gene is TRBJ2-3, the V gene TRBV18; possible D gene TRBD1, 5 bases. Germline-derived CDR1 and CDR2 are KGHSH and LQKENI. Trimming took off 3 bases at V and 5 bases at J, with 9 bases between the two ends. This CDR3 has 13 amino acids. DNA for the CDR3: TGTGCCAGCTCACCCCCAGGGCAAGATACGCAGTATTTT. Protein: CASSPPGQDTQYF.

V and J are TRBV2 and TRBJ1-5; D may be TRBD1 (5 bases). Trimming left V 3 bases short and J 3 bases short, with 12 bases between. Germline V lookup: CDR1 SNHLY, CDR2 FYNNEI. The CDR3 covers 15 residues. CDR3 nucleotides: TGTGCCAGCAGTGAGGAAGGGGACTTCAATCAGCCCCAGCATTTT. This translates into CASSEEGDFNQPQHF.

V gene TRBV29-1 combines with J gene TRBJ2-3; 7 bases line up with TRBD1. With V trimmed by 7 bases and J by 3 bases, 7 bases remained unmatched. Germline CDR1 reads SQVTM; CDR2 reads ANQGSEA. The CDR3 extends over 13 amino acids. The CDR3 DNA reads as TGCAGCGCCGACAGGGCCTCGACAGATACGCAGTATTTT. Translated, it gives CSADRASTDTQYF.

A few counts support this clone. This chain joins TRBV7-3 and TRBJ1-5, with D perhaps TRBD1 (6 bases). Trimming removed 5 bases from V and 0 bases from J, with 17 bases in between. The CDR3 consists of 17 residues. Germline lookup yields CDR1 SGHTA and CDR2 FQGTGA. This CDR3 is CASSTPRTDFSNQPQHF. The CDR3 nucleotides read TGTGCCAGCAGCACCCCCCGGACAGATTTTAGCAATCAGCCCCAGCATTTT.

The J gene is TRBJ1-5, the V gene TRBV28; D remains unclear. In germline, CDR1 is MDHEN, CDR2 SYDVKM. V was trimmed by 4 bases and J by 0 bases, leaving 7 bases between them. This CDR3 has 14 amino acids. The chain's CDR3 is CASSSGSSNQPQHF. CDR3 in DNA: TGTGCCAGCAGTTCAGGTTCTAGCAATCAGCCCCAGCATTTT.

The V call is TRBV27, the J call TRBJ2-7; no firm D call. Per the germline V gene, CDR1 is MNHEY and CDR2 is SMNVEV (reference sequence). Trimming took 3 bases from V and 0 from J, leaving 6 bases between them. The CDR3 sequence is 13 residues long. This chain's CDR3 is CASSFPSSYEQYF. The CDR3 region has the DNA TGTGCCAGCAGTTTCCCCAGCTCCTACGAGCAGTACTTC.

This clone turned up a few times. This CDR3 reads CAWRRNLDSGEQYF. For the CDR3, the DNA is TGTGCCTGGAGGCGAAACCTTGATTCCGGCGAGCAGTACTTC. The chain carries TRBV30 and TRBJ2-7; no clear D. Germline CDR1 and CDR2: GTSNPN and SVGIG (reference sequence). Trimming removed 3 bases from V and 6 bases from J, with 18 bases in between. CDR3 length: 14 amino acids.

The V gene is TRBV29-1, the J gene TRBJ2-1; TRBD2 might be the D (5 bases). Per germline, CDR1 SQVTM and CDR2 ANQGSEA. The V gene lost 3 bases and the J gene lost 3 bases, with 12 bases spanning the gap. The CDR3 is made up of 14 amino acids. The CDR3 DNA reads TGCAGCGTTGAGGCTGGACTCCGCTACAATGAGCAGTTCTTC. It yields the protein CSVEAGLRYNEQFF.

The rearrangement uses TRBV4-3 and TRBJ2-7, with 8 bases fitting TRBD1. Germline loops: CDR1 LGHNA, CDR2 YSLEER. CDR3 length: 15 amino acids. With 0 bases clipped from V and 6 bases from J, the junction kept 7 bases outside the gene matches. The CDR3 sequence is CASSQDWTGRPEQYF. The CDR3 nucleotides read TGCGCCAGCAGCCAAGATTGGACAGGGAGGCCCGAGCAGTACTTC.

The chain uses TRBV7-9 and TRBJ1-6; 8 nucleotides line up with TRBD1. V trimming: 1 base; J trimming: 10 bases; junction bases outside the gene matches: 9. Germline V gene lookup returns CDR1 SEHNR and CDR2 FQNEAQ (reference sequence). The CDR3 is 16 residues long. Written as DNA, the CDR3 is TGTGCCAGCAGCTTAGGAGACAGGGGTCGGGAGTCACCCCTCCACTTT. Protein: CASSLGDRGRESPLHF.

This chain uses TRBV7-9 with TRBJ2-7; D not certain. The V end lost 1 base, the J end lost 3 bases, and 7 bases lay between the germline ends. The CDR3 is 13 residues long. Per germline, CDR1 SEHNR and CDR2 FQNEAQ (reference sequence). As DNA, the CDR3 is TGTGCCAGCAGCTTAGGGTCAGACTACGAGCAGTACTTC. It translates to CASSLGSDYEQYF.

The V call is TRBV24-1, the J call TRBJ2-2; TRBD1 might be the D (5 bases). V was shortened by 3 bases and J by 8 bases, with 15 bases between the two germline ends. Germline V gives CDR1 KGHDR, CDR2 SFDVKD. The CDR3 covers 15 residues. CDR3 DNA sequence: TGTGCCACCAGTGATAACCCCGACAGTGTGGGGGAGCTGTTTTTT. This gives the protein CATSDNPDSVGELFF.

The V and J genes are TRBV19 and TRBJ2-1; 13 nucleotides line up with TRBD2. After removal of 1 base from V and 8 bases from J, the junction contained 11 bases not matched to a gene. CDR3 size: 18 residues. Germline V CDR1 and CDR2: LNHDA, SQIVND (reference sequence). The CDR3 nucleotides read TGTGCCAGTAGTATAGGGGTCAGGGGGACTAGCGGGGTGGATGAGCAGTTCTTC. Amino acids: CASSIGVRGTSGVDEQFF.

This chain links TRBV10-3 with TRBJ2-7; D may be TRBD2 (6 bases). Germline loops: CDR1 ENHRY, CDR2 SYGVKD. The V end lost 4 bases, the J end lost 0 bases, and 7 bases lay between the germline ends. The CDR3 is 13 amino acids. The CDR3 nucleotides read TGTGCCATCAGTGTGACTAGCTCCTACGAGCAGTACTTC. It specifies CAISVTSSYEQYF.

The rearrangement uses TRBV29-1 and TRBJ2-3; TRBD1 agrees at 8 bases. V was clipped by 2 bases and J by 3 bases; unmatched bases: 4. Germline CDR1 SQVTM, CDR2 ANQGSEA. The CDR3 has 14 residues. This CDR3 is CSVEWQGATDTQYF. The CDR3 DNA follows: TGCAGCGTTGAATGGCAGGGGGCAACAGATACGCAGTATTTT.

This chain joins TRBV29-1 and TRBJ2-1; 9 nucleotides align to TRBD2. The CDR3 spans 16 residues. V was pared by 3 bases and J by 0 bases, with 6 bases of the junction left unmatched. CDR1 is SQVTM, CDR2 ANQGSEA, per germline. The CDR3 nucleotides read TGCAGCGTTGAGGCTAGCGGGACTAGCTCCTACAATGAGCAGTTCTTC. It encodes CSVEASGTSSYNEQFF.

The chain has TRBV10-3 and TRBJ1-5, with 8 bases aligning to TRBD1. Germline CDR1 reads ENHRY; CDR2 reads SYGVKD. Trimming removed 8 bases from V and 1 base from J; junction bases left unmatched: 7. This CDR3 has 15 amino acids. Here the CDR3 DNA reads TGTGCCATCGGCGCGGCAGGGGGCAGCAATCAGCCCCAGCATTTT. This translates into CAIGAAGGSNQPQHF.